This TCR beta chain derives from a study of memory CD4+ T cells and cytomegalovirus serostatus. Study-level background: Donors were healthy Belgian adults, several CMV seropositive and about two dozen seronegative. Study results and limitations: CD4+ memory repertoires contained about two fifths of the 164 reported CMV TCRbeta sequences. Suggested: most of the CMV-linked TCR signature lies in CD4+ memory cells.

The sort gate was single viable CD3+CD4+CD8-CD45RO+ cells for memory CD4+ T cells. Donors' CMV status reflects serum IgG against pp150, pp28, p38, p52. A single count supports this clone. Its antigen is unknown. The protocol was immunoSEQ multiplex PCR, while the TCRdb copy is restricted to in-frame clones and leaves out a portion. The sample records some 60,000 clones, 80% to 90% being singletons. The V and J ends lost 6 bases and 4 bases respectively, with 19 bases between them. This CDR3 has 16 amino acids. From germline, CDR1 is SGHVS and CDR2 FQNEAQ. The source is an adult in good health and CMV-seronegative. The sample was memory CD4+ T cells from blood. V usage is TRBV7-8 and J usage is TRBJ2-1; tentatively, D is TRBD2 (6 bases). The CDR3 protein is CASSLTWSGTYNEQFF. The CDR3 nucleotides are TGTGCCAGCAGTTTAACGTGGTCCGGGACTTACAATGAGCAGTTCTTC.